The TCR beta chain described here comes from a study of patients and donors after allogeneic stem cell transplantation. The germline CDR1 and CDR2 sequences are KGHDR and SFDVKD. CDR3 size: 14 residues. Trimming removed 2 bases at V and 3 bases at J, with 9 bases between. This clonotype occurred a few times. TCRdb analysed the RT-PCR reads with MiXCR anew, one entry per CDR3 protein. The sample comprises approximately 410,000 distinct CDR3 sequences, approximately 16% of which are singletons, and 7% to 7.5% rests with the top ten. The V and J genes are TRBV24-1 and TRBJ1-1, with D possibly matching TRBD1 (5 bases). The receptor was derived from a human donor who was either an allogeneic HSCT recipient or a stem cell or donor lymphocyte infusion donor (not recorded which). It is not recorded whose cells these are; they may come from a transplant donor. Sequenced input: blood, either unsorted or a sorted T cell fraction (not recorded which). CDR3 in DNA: TGTGCCACCAGTGATTCCCAGGGTCACACTGAAGCTTTCTTT. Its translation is CATSDSQGHTEAFF.